Listed here is a single T cell receptor (beta chain). Random-hexamer reverse transcription was applied to about 0.45 to 1 ug RNA. By means of immunoSEQ multiplex PCR, TCR beta CDR3 spanning 54 Vbeta and 13 Jbeta underwent amplification. One entry per CDR3 protein, called by TCRdb with MiXCR from the immunoSEQ multiplex PCR reads. This sample has about 240,000 distinct CDR3 sequences, with 90% to 97% found just once. This record belongs to a study of CD8 T cells in Susac syndrome. V dropped 5 bases and J dropped 5 bases, with 15 bases sitting between them. This CDR3 has 14 residues. The germline V gene has CDR1 DFQATT and CDR2 SNEGSKA (reference sequence).

Sequencing was done on a sample of CD4+ T cells from PBMCs. This rearrangement joins TRBV20-1 to TRBJ2-2; unclear D gene. This sequence was found in a human donor with Susac syndrome. CDR3 DNA sequence: TGCAGTGCTCTACATTCCTTGAGGACCGGGGAGCTGTTTTTT. Its protein product is CSALHSLRTGELFF.